Given below is one T cell receptor beta chain in context. The antigen is not known. The protocol was immunoSEQ multiplex PCR, while the TCRdb copy is restricted to in-frame clones and leaves out a portion. Here the sample spans 120,000 or so clones, around 82% being singletons. These data come from a study of T cell responses to AZD1222 COVID-19 vaccine. Looking at the study overall: Second-dose schedules of about 4 or about 12 weeks were combined. Regarding the study as a whole: Repertoire sampling happened only post peak T cell response. Donors were mostly white British, more females; clonal diversity possibly underestimated.

Trimming pared 6 bases from V and 8 bases from J, leaving 12 bases between. There are 12 residues in the CDR3. In germline, CDR1 is KGHDR, CDR2 SFDVKD. The chain is built from TRBV24-1 and TRBJ1-2, with D tentatively TRBD1 (5 bases). The sequence derives from an adult in good health. Sequences were derived from peripheral blood, sampled on day 0 of AZD1222 vaccination. CDR3 nucleotide sequence: TGTGCCACCAGTCTACAGGAAGGCGGCTACACCTTC. Its protein is CATSLQEGGYTF.